Shown below are 6 T cell receptor beta chains from a single sample sequenced in a study of OX40 agonist ivuxolimab in advanced cancers. Libraries were constructed by the immunoSEQ multiplex PCR assay. The clones in this table, taken by TCRdb from immuneACCESS, are in-frame only. Not every clone is retained; where verified, under half of the shortfall comes from an unresolved V gene, and the cause of the rest is unknown. In all, the sample holds about 110,000 clones, and 90% of those were seen once. The ten largest make up 0.48% of the sample. The sample in question was CD4+ or CD8+ T cells sorted from blood, obtained in a trial of the OX40 agonist ivuxolimab. The receptors were sampled from an adult with an advanced solid tumor such as melanoma, head and neck, liver or kidney cancer.

This sequence joins TRBV19 and TRBJ2-5; D is ambiguous. The CDR3 sequence is 11 residues long. Trimming cost V 4 bases and J 8 bases, with 8 bases left between them. Germline CDR1 LNHDA, CDR2 SQIVND (reference sequence). Written as DNA, the CDR3 is TGTGCCAGTAGTACCTCTCTCACCCAGTACTTC. Its translation is CASSTSLTQYF. The entire variable domain, with the rest obtained from reference TRBV19 and TRBJ2-5, is as follows: DGGITQSPKYLFRKEGQNVTLSCEQNLNHDAMYWYRQDPGQGLRLIYYSQIVNDFQKGDIAEGYSVSREKKESFPLTVTSAQKNPTAFYLCASSTSLTQYFGPGTRLLVL.

The chain employs TRBV30 and TRBJ1-4, with no clear D. The ends were cut back, 8 bases at V and 3 bases at J, with 16 bases in the middle. CDR3 length equals 14 residues. CDR1 GTSNPN and CDR2 SVGIG come from the germline V gene (reference sequence). CDR3 nucleotide sequence: TGTGCCGGACCCTTACAGTTCTCTAATGAAAAACTGTTTTTT. This translates into CAGPLQFSNEKLFF.

J is TRBJ1-4 and V is TRBV9, with D hard to call. CDR1 is SGDLS, CDR2 YYNGEE, per germline. Trimming removed 0 bases at V and 0 bases at J, with 6 bases between. The CDR3 has 15 amino acids. The CDR3 DNA reads as TGTGCCAGCAGCGTAGCACACGCAACTAATGAAAAACTGTTTTTT. The encoded protein is CASSVAHATNEKLFF. Complete variable domain (other parts from reference TRBV9 and TRBJ1-4): DSGVTQTPKHLITATGQRVTLRCSPRSGDLSVYWYQQSLDQGLQFLIQYYNGEERAKGNILERFSAQQFPDLHSELNLSSLELGDSALYFCASSVAHATNEKLFFGSGTQLSVL.

The J gene is TRBJ2-4, the V gene TRBV30; TRBD1 might be the D (5 bases). This CDR3 has 13 amino acids. Germline CDR1 reads GTSNPN; CDR2 reads SVGIG (reference sequence). Trimming shortened V by 1 base and J by 1 base, and 5 bases separated the two germline ends. CDR3 residues: CAWSGQAKNIQYF. The DNA for the CDR3 is TGTGCCTGGAGTGGACAGGCCAAAAACATTCAGTACTTC.

This clone was counted only a few times. The chain carries TRBV19 and TRBJ1-2, with 12 bases matching TRBD1. V was pared by 6 bases and J by 2 bases, with 10 bases of the junction left unmatched. This CDR3 region has 17 residues. The germline V gene has CDR1 LNHDA and CDR2 SQIVND (reference sequence). In DNA, the CDR3 is TGTGCCAGTAGAAATGGGACAGGGGGCTTGGAAAACTATGGCTACACCTTC. It codes for CASRNGTGGLENYGYTF.

The chain has TRBV2 and TRBJ2-3; TRBD1 agrees at 7 bases. The CDR3 sequence is 13 residues long. Germline values: CDR1 SNHLY, CDR2 FYNNEI. V was clipped by 10 bases and J by 5 bases; unmatched bases: 9. CDR3 sequence: CAMLTGEGDTQYF. Written as DNA, the CDR3 is TGTGCCATGCTTACAGGGGAAGGAGATACGCAGTATTTT.